This T cell receptor beta chain derives from a study of T cells in women clearing cervical HPV infection. General observations from the study: Unknown T-cell numbers per sample may underlie the richness differences. CIN3+ cases had significantly higher TCR richness than controls; evenness did not differ.

The CDR3 extends over 13 amino acids. Germline V gene data show CDR1 as MGHRA and CDR2 as YSYEKL. Genomic DNA, averaging approximately 1,300 ng per sample, yielded TCR beta CDR3 via immunoSEQ. The repertoire was sequenced with immunoSEQ multiplex PCR; TCRdb's copy has only in-frame clones and lacks some. This repertoire includes 27,000 or so clones. A note on this clone: Antigen: not known. Sequence at one end of the junction differs from germline and may be a read error. The sequence runs out 3 residues before the end of the CDR3; the remainder is reconstructed from the germline J gene.

The sequence derives from a woman between 18 and 70 years old with a cervical HPV16 infection that either progressed to CIN3+ or cleared (not recorded which). The chain uses TRBV4-1 and TRBJ2-3; D might be TRBD1 (5 bases). The sample taken for sequencing was blood buffy coat. Incomplete CDR3 DNA: TGCACCAGCAGCCCACAGGGCACAGATACG. It is translated as CTSSPQGTDT. The whole CDR3 reads CTSSPQGTDTQYF.